This TCR beta chain is drawn from a study of T cells after yellow fever vaccination. TCRdb redid the calling of the 5' RACE reads with MiXCR, one entry per CDR3 protein. Of 250,000 or so distinct CDR3 sequences detected, 6% to 8% appear once; the ten largest clones hold around 1%. V shed 0 bases, J shed 4 bases, and the junction held 8 bases outside the gene matches. The CDR3 covers 16 residues. Germline V CDR1 and CDR2: LNHNV, YYDKDF (reference sequence). The sample here was CD4+ T cells sorted from PBMCs, taken on the day of the yellow fever booster vaccination. The clonotype was recovered from a man between 25 and 39 years old who received the YFV17D yellow fever vaccine. V usage is TRBV15 and J usage is TRBJ2-5; 7 bases fit TRBD1. CDR3 sequence: CATSRETGPVGETQYF. The CDR3 nucleotides are TGTGCCACCAGCAGAGAGACAGGGCCTGTCGGAGAGACCCAGTACTTC.